This T cell receptor (beta chain) was documented in a study of STAT5B mutations in CD4+ large granular lymphocyte leukemia (dated 2022 in TCRdb). Regarding the study in general: Among the healthy controls, the CDR3 'QG' motif was associated with a particular HLA allele. The study compared the TCRbeta repertoires of patients with CD4+ T-cell large granular lymphocyte leukemia against those of healthy blood donors. Flow cytometry on FACSCanto II or FACSVerse showed that the purified fractions were more than 95% pure among lymphocytes.

The immunoSEQ assay at survey resolution was applied to genomic DNA for sequencing of TCRbeta rearrangements. The paper's processing steps were these. In the TCR sequencing data, the lowest productive clonotype frequency that could be detected was 2.59 x 10-5. Analyses included only productive TCRbeta rearrangements, meaning complete and in-frame sequences. Simpson clonality, calculated in the immunoSEQ Analyzer version 3.0, was used as the measure of sample clonality. Clones were grouped by frequency into very rare, small, medium, large (1-20%) or hyperexpanded (>20%) categories. Generation probabilities were estimated with OLGA 1.2.3, V-gene circos plots were generated with VDJtools, specificities were searched for in VDJdb, and CDR3 motifs were identified with GLIPH. In TCRdb, the immuneACCESS table is reduced to in-frame sequences with V and J assigned. These tables do not hold every clone; where another copy was compared, an unresolved V gene accounts for under half, and the others remain unexplained. That table furnishes V, J and clone size, whereas the DNA furnished D and trimming. A total of about 24,000 clones appear in this sample, more than 70% of them only once. Jointly, the top ten make up about 0.6% of the sample.

Points the paper makes about the study in general: Data were not HLA-matched; higher clonality in CD4+ versus CD8+ T-LGLL could reflect the relatively small sample size. Compared with healthy CD4+ repertoires, CD4-sorted patient repertoires appeared more clonal, and this difference remained even after the putative leukemic clones were removed. Each patient's main leukemic clonotypes were private, but approximately 26% of these clonotypes showed up at low frequency in the non-leukemic repertoires of other patients. Enrichment of TRBV06-family usage was observed among the top patient clones (8/27) relative to healthy controls (2/35).

Regarding this clone: Its antigen has not been determined. Base qualities are not recorded, but no much larger clone differs from it by a single base.

Healthy controls were approximately 40 blood donors whose buffy coats came from the Finnish Red Cross blood service. All TCR-sequenced material derived from peripheral blood: patient blood samples and healthy donor buffy coats. Peripheral blood mononuclear cells were isolated by Ficoll-Hypaque gradient centrifugation. For the healthy controls, CD4+ cells were obtained from buffy coats by magnetic purification. Genomic DNA was extracted using the Gentra Puregene Cell and Tissue kit, and a Qubit 2.0 fluorometer was used to quantify it. The CDR3 has 13 amino acids, counting the end cysteine and phenylalanine. Here the CDR3 DNA is all that survives: 39 bases in frame from base 1. The V and J ends are trimmed by 11 bases and 4 bases, leaving 18 bases between them. The germline V gene sets CDR1 to ENHRY and CDR2 to SYGVKD.

This receptor was obtained from a human donor in good health. The sequenced sample was CD4+ T cells from blood buffy coats. The chain is made from TRBV10-3 and TRBJ2-7; too little of a D gene remains to name it. The nucleotide sequence reads as follows: TGTGCCGCTAAAGCCGCAGGTCGTTACGAGCAGTACTTC. This translates into CAAKAAGRYEQYF.